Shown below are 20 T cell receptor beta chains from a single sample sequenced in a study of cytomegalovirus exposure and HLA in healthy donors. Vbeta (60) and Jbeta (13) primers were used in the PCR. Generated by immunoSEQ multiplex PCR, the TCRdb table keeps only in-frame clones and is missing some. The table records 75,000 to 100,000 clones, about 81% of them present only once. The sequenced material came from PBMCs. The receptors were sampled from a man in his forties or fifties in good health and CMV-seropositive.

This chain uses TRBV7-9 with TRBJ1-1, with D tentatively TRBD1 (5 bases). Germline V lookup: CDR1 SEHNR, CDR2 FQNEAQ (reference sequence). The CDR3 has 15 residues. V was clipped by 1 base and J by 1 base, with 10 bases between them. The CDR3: CASSLGGGGNTEAFF. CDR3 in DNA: TGTGCCAGCAGCTTAGGGGGCGGGGGGAACACTGAAGCTTTCTTT.

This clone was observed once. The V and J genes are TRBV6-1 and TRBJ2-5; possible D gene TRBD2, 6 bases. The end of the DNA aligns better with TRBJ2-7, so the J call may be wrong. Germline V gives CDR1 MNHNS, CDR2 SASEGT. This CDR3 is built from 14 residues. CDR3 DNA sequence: TGTGCCAGCAGTGCCCACGGGGGAATCTACGAGCAGTACTTC. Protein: CASSAHGGIYEQYF.

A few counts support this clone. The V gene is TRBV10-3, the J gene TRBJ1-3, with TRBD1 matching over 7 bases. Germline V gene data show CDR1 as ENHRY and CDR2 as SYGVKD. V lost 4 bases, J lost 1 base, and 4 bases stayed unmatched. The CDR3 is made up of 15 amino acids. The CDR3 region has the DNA TGTGCCATCAGTGGAGGGGACAGATCTGGAAACACCATATATTTT. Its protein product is CAISGGDRSGNTIYF.

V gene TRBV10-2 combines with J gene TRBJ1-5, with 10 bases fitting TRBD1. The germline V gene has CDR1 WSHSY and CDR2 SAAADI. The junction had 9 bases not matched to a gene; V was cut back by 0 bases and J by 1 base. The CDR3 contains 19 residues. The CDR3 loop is CASSESSPGQGMSNQPQHF. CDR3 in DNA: TGCGCCAGCAGTGAGTCGAGTCCGGGACAGGGGATGAGCAATCAGCCCCAGCATTTT.

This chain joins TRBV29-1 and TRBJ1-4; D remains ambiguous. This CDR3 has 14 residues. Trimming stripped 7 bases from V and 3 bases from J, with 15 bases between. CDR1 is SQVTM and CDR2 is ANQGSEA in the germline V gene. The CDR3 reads CSALIGNSNEKLFF. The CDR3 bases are TGCAGCGCCCTTATCGGTAACTCTAATGAAAAACTGTTTTTT.

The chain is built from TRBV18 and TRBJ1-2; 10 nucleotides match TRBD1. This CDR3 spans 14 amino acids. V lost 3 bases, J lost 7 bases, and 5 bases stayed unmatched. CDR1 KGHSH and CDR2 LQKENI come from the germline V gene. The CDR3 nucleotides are TGTGCCAGCTCACCCCCGGGACAGGGGACTGGCTACACCTTC. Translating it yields CASSPPGQGTGYTF.

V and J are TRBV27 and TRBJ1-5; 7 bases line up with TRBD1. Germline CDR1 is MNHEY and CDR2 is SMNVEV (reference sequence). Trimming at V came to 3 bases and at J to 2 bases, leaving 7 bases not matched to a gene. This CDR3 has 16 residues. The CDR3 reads CASSFQGVIGNQPQHF. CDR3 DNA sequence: TGTGCCAGCAGTTTTCAGGGGGTAATAGGCAATCAGCCCCAGCATTTT.

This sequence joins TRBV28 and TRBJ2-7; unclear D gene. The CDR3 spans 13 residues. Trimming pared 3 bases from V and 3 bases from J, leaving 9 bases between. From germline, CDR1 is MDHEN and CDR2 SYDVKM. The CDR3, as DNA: TGTGCCAGCAGTTTTCCCCAACTCTACGAGCAGTACTTC. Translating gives CASSFPQLYEQYF.

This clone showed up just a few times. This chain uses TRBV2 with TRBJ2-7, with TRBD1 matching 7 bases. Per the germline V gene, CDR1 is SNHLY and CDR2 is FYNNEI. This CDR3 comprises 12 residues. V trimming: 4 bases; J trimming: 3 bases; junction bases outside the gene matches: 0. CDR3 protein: CASSGDSYEQYF. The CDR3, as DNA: TGTGCCAGCAGTGGGGACAGCTACGAGCAGTACTTC.

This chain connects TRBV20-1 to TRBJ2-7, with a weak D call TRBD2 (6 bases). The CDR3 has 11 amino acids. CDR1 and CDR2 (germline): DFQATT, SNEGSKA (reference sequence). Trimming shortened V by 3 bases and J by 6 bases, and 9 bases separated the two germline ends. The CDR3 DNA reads TGCAGTGCTAGTTCCGGGGGCGAGCAGTACTTC. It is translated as CSASSGGEQYF.

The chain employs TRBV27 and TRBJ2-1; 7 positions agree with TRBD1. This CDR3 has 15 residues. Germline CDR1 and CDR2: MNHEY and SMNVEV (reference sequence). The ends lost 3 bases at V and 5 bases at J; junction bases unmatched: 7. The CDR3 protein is CASSLIQGWDNEQFF. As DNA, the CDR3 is TGTGCCAGCAGTTTGATACAGGGGTGGGACAATGAGCAGTTCTTC.

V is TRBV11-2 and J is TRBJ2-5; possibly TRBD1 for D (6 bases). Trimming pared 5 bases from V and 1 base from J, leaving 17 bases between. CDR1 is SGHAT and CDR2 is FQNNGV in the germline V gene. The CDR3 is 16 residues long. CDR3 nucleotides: TGTGCCAGCAGCCCCCGAGGACAGTCTCGCCAAGAGACCCAGTACTTC. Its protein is CASSPRGQSRQETQYF.

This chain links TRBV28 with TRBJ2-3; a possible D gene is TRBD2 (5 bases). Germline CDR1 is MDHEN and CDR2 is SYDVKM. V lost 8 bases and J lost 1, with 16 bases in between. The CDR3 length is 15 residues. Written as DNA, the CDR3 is TGTGCCAGCTCCAATACCGGGGTTGGCACAGATACGCAGTATTTT. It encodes CASSNTGVGTDTQYF.

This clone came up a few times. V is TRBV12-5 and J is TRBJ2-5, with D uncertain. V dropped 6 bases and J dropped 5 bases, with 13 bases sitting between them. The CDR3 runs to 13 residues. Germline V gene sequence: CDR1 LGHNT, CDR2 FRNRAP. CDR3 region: CASGFAGMETQYF. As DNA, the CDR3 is TGTGCTAGTGGGTTTGCAGGAATGGAGACCCAGTACTTC.

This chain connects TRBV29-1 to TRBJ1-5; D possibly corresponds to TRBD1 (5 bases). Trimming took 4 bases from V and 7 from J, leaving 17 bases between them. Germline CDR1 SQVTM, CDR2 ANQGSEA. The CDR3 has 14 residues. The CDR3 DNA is TGCAGCGTTGGGGCAGGGAATTCCGGACAGCCCCAGCATTTT. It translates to CSVGAGNSGQPQHF.

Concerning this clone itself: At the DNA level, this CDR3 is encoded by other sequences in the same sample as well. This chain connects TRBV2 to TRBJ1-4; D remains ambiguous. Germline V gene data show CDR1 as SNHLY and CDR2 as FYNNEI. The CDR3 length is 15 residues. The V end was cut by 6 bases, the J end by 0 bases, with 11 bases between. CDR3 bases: TGTGCCAGCAGCGCGAGACAAGCAACTAATGAAAAACTGTTTTTT. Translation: CASSARQATNEKLFF. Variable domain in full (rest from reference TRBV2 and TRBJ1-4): EPEVTQTPSHQVTQMGQEVILRCVPISNHLYFYWYRQILGQKVEFLVSFYNNEISEKSEIFDDQFSVERPDGSNFTLKIRSTKLEDSAMYFCASSARQATNEKLFFGSGTQLSVL.

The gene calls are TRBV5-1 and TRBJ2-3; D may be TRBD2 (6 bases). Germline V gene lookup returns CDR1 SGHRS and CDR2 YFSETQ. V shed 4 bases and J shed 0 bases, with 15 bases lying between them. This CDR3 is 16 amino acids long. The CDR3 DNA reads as TGCGCCAGCAGCCCCCTTGGGACTTCTAGCACAGATACGCAGTATTTT. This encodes CASSPLGTSSTDTQYF.

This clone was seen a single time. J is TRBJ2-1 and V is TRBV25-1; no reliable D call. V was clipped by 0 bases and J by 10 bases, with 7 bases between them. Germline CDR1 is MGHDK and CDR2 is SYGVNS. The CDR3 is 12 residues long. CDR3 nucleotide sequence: TGTGCCAGCAGTGAATATCCGAGGGAGCAGTTCTTC. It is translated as CASSEYPREQFF.

CDR3 bases: TGTGCCAGCTCACCACAGAGACAGGCTAATGAAAAACTGTTTTTT. This codes for CASSPQRQANEKLFF. V and J are TRBV18 and TRBJ1-4; tentatively, D is TRBD1 (6 bases). Trimming took off 1 base at V and 3 bases at J, with 9 bases between the two ends. The CDR3 sequence is 15 residues long. Germline CDR1 and CDR2: KGHSH and LQKENI. Using reference TRBV18 and TRBJ1-4 for the parts outside the CDR3, the full variable domain is NAGVMQNPRHLVRRRGQEARLRCSPMKGHSHVYWYRQLPEEGLKFMVYLQKENIIDESGMPKERFSAEFPKEGPSILRIQQVVRGDSAAYFCASSPQRQANEKLFFGSGTQLSVL.

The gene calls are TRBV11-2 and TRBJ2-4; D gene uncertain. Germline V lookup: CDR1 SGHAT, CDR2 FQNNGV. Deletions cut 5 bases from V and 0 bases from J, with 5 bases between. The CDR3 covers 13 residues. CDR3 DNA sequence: TGTGCCAGCAGCGCTATAGCCAAAAACATTCAGTACTTC. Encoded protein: CASSAIAKNIQYF. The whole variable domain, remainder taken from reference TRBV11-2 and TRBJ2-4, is EAGVAQSPRYKIIEKRQSVAFWCNPISGHATLYWYQQILGQGPKLLIQFQNNGVVDDSQLPKDRFSAERLKGVDSTLKIQPAKLEDSAVYLCASSAIAKNIQYFGAGTRLSVL.